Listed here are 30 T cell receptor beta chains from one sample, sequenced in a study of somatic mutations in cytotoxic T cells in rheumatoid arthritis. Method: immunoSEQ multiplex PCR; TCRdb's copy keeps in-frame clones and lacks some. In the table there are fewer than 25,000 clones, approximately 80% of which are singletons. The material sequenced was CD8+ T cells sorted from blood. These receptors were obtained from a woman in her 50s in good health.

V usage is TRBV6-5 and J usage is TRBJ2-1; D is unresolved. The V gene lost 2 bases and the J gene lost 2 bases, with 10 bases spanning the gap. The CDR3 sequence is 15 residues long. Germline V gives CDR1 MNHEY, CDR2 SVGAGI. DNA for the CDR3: TGTGCCAGCAGTTACGTCGGTACCGCCTACAATGAGCAGTTCTTC. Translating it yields CASSYVGTAYNEQFF.

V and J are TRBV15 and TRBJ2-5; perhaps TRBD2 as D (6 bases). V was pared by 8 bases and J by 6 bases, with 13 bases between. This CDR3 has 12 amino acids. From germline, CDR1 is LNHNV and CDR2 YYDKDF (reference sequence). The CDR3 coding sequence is TGTGCCACCCGGGAGCGTACGAAGACCCAGTACTTC. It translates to CATRERTKTQYF.

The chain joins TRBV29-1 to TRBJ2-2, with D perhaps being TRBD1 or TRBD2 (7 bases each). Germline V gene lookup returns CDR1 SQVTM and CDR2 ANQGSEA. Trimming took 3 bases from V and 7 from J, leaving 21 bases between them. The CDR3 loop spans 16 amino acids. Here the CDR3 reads CSVETGRTRHDGELFF. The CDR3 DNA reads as TGCAGCGTTGAGACAGGGCGGACTAGGCATGACGGGGAGCTGTTTTTT.

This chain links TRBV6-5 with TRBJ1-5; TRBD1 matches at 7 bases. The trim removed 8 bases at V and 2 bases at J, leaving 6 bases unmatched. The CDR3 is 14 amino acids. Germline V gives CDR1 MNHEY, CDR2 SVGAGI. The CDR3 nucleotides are TGTGCCAGCGCTCCGACAGGGCGCAATCAGCCCCAGCATTTT. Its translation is CASAPTGRNQPQHF.

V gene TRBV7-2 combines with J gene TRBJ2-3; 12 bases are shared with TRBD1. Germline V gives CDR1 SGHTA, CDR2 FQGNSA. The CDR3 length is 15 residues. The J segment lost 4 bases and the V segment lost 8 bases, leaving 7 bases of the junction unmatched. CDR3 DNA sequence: TGTGCCAGCGCCCCTGGGACAGGGGGCGCAGATACGCAGTATTTT. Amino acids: CASAPGTGGADTQYF.

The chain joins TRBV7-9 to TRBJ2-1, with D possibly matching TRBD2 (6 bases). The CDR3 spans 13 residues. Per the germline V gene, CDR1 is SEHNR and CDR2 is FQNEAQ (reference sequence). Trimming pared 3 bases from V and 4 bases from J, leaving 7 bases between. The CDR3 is CASSFSGYNEQFF. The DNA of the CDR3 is TGTGCCAGCAGCTTTAGCGGTTACAATGAGCAGTTCTTC.

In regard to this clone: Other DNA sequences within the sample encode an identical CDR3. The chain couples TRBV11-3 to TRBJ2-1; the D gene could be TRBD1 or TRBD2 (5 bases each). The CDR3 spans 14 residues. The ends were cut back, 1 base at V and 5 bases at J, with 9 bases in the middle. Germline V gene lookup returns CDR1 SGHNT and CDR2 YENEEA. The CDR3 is CASSLAGLNNEQFF. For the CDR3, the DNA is TGTGCCAGCAGCTTAGCGGGGCTGAACAATGAGCAGTTCTTC. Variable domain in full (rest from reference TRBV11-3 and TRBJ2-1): EAGVVQSPRYKIIEKKQPVAFWCNPISGHNTLYWYLQNLGQGPELLIRYENEEAVDDSQLPKDRFSAERLKGVDSTLKIQPAELGDSAVYLCASSLAGLNNEQFFGPGTRLTVL.

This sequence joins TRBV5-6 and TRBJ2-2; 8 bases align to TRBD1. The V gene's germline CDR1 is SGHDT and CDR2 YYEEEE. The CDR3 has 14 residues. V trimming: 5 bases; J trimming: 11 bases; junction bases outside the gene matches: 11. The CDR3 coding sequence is TGTGCCAGCAGTGGGTTTTTGGACAGGGAAGAGCTGTTTTTT. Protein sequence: CASSGFLDREELFF.

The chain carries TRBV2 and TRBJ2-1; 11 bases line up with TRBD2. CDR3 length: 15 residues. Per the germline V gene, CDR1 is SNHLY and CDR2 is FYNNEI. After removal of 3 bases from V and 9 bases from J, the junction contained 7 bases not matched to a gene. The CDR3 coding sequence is TGTGCCAGCAGTGAGACTAGCGGGAACGACGCTGAGCAGTTCTTC. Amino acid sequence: CASSETSGNDAEQFF. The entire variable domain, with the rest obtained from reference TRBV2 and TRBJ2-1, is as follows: EPEVTQTPSHQVTQMGQEVILRCVPISNHLYFYWYRQILGQKVEFLVSFYNNEISEKSEIFDDQFSVERPDGSNFTLKIRSTKLEDSAMYFCASSETSGNDAEQFFGPGTRLTVL.

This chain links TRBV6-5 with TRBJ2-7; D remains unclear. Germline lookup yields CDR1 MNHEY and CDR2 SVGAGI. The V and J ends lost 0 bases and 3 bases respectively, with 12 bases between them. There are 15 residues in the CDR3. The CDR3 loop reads CASSYSPAPIYEQYF. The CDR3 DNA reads TGTGCCAGCAGTTACTCTCCCGCCCCAATCTACGAGCAGTACTTC.

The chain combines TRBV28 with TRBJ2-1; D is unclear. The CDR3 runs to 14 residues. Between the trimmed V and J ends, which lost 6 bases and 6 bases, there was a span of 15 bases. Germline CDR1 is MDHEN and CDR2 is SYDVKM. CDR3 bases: TGTGCCAGCAGCCTTCGCCCCCGGTCCAATGAGCAGTTCTTC. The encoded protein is CASSLRPRSNEQFF.

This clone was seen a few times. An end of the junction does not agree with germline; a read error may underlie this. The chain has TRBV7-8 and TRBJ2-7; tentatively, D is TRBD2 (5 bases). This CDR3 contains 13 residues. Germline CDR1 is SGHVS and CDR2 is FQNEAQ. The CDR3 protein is CASSLAMSYEQYF. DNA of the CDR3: TGTGCCAGCAGCCTAGCAATGAGTTACGAGCAGTACTTC.

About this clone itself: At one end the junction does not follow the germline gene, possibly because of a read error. CDR3 DNA: TGTGCCAGCAGTGAGCTCGGACAGGGAGTCGGTGGCGGAGTCTTC. Its protein is CASSELGQGVGGGVF. The gene calls are TRBV28 and TRBJ2-1; 8 bases align to TRBD1. Germline CDR1 reads MDHEN; CDR2 reads SYDVKM. The CDR3 spans 15 residues.

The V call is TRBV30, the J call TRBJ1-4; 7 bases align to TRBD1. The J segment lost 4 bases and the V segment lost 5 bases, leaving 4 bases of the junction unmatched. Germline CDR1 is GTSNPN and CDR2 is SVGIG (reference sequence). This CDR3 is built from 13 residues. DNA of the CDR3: TGTGCCTGGGGACAGGCGCATAATGAAAAACTGTTTTTT. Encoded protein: CAWGQAHNEKLFF.

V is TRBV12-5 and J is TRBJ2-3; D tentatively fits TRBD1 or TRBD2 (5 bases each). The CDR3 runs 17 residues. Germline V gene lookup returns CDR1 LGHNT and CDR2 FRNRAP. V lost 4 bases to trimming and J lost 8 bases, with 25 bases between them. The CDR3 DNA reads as TGTGCTAGTGGTTGGGCACCCGAGCGACGGGGCCAGATTACGCAGTATTTT. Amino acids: CASGWAPERRGQITQYF.

The CDR3 loop reads CASSLYRGHLEQYF. DNA for the CDR3: TGTGCCAGCAGCTTGTACAGGGGACATCTCGAGCAGTACTTC. This chain links TRBV5-8 with TRBJ2-7, with TRBD1 matching over 7 bases. The CDR3 has 14 residues. The germline V gene has CDR1 SGHTS and CDR2 YDEGEE. The J segment lost 6 bases and the V segment lost 1 base, leaving 7 bases of the junction unmatched.

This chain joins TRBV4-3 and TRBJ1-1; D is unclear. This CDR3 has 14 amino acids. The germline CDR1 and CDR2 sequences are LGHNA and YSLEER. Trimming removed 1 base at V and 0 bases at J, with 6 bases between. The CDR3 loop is CASSQVGVNTEAFF. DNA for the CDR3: TGCGCCAGCAGCCAAGTTGGGGTGAACACTGAAGCTTTCTTT.

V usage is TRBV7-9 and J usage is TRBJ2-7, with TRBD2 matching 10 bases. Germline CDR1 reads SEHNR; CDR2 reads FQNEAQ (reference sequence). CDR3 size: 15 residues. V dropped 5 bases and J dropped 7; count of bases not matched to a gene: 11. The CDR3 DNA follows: TGTGCCAGCAGCGGGTCTAGCGGGGGTGCCTGGGAGCAGTACTTC. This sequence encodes CASSGSSGGAWEQYF.

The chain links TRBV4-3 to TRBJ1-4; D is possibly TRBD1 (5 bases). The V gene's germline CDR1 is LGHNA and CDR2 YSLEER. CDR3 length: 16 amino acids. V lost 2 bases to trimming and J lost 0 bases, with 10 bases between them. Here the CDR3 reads CASSQTGTTTNEKLFF. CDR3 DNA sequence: TGCGCCAGCAGCCAAACCGGGACGACAACTAATGAAAAACTGTTTTTT.

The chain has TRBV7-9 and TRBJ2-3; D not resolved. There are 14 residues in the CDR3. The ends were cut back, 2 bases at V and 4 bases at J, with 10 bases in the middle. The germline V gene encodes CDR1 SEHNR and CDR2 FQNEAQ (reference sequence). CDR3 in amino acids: CASSLPRKSDTQYF. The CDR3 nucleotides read TGTGCCAGCAGCTTACCGCGGAAATCAGATACGCAGTATTTT.

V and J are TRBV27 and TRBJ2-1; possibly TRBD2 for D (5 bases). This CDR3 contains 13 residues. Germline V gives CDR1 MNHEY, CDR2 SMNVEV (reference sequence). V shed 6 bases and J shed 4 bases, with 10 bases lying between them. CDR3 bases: TGTGCCAGCAGCGTCCGGGATTACAATGAGCAGTTCTTC. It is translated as CASSVRDYNEQFF.

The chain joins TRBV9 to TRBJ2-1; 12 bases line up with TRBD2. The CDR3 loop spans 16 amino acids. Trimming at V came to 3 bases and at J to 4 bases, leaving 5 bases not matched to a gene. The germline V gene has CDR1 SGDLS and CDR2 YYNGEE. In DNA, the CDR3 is TGTGCCAGCAGCGCCCGACTAGCGGGAGCATACAATGAGCAGTTCTTC. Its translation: CASSARLAGAYNEQFF.

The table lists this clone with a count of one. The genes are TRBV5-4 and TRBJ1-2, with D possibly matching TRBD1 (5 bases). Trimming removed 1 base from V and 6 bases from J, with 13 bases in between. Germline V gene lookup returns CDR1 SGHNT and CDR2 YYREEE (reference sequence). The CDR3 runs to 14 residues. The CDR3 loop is CASSLTLGTDGYTF. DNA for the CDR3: TGTGCCAGCAGCTTGACACTGGGGACGGATGGCTACACCTTC.

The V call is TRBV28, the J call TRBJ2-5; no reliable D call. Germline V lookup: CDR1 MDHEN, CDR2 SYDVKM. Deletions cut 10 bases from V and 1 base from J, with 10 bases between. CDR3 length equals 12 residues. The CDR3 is CATRTVQETQYF. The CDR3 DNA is TGTGCCACCAGGACGGTCCAAGAGACCCAGTACTTC.

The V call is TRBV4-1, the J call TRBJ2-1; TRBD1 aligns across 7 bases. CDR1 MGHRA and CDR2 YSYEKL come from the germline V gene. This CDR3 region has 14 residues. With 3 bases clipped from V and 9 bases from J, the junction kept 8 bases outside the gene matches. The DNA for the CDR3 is TGCGCCAGCAGCCAGATAACGACAGGGAGTGAGCAGTTCTTC. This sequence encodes CASSQITTGSEQFF.

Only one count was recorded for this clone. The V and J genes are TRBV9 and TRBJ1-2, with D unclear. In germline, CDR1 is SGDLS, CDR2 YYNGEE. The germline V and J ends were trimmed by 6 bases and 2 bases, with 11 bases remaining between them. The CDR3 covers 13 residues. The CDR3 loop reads CASTGGGNYGYTF. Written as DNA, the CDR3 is TGTGCCAGCACCGGTGGAGGAAACTATGGCTACACCTTC.

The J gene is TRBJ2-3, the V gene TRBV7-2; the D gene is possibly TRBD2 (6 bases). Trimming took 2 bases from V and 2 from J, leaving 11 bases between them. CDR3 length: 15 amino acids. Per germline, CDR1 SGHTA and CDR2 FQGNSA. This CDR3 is CASSLLARATDTQYF. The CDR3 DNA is TGTGCCAGCAGCTTACTAGCGAGAGCCACAGATACGCAGTATTTT.

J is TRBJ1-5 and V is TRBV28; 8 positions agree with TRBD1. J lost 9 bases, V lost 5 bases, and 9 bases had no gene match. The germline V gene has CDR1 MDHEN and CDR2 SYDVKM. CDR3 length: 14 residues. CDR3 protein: CASSEDRGLLPQHF. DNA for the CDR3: TGTGCCAGCAGTGAAGACAGGGGATTACTGCCCCAGCATTTT.

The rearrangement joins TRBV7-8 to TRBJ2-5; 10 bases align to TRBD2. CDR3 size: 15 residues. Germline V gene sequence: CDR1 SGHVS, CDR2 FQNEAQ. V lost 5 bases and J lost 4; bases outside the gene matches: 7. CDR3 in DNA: TGTGCCAGCAGCGGGGCAGCGGGAGGGGTAGAGACCCAGTACTTC. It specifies CASSGAAGGVETQYF. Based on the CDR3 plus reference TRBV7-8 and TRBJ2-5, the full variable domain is GAGVSQSPRYKVAKRGQDVALRCDPISGHVSLFWYQQALGQGPEFLTYFQNEAQLDKSGLPSDRFFAERPEGSVSTLKIQRTQQEDSAVYLCASSGAAGGVETQYFGPGTRLLVL.

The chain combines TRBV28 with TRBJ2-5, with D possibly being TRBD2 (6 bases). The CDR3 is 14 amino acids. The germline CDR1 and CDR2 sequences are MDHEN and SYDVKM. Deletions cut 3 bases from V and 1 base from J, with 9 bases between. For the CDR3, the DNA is TGTGCCAGCAGTTTGGGAGGAAGCCAAGAGACCCAGTACTTC. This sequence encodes CASSLGGSQETQYF. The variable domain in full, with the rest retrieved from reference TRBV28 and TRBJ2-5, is DVKVTQSSRYLVKRTGEKVFLECVQDMDHENMFWYRQDPGLGLRLIYFSYDVKMKEKGDIPEGYSVSREKKERFSLILESASTNQTSMYLCASSLGGSQETQYFGPGTRLLVL.